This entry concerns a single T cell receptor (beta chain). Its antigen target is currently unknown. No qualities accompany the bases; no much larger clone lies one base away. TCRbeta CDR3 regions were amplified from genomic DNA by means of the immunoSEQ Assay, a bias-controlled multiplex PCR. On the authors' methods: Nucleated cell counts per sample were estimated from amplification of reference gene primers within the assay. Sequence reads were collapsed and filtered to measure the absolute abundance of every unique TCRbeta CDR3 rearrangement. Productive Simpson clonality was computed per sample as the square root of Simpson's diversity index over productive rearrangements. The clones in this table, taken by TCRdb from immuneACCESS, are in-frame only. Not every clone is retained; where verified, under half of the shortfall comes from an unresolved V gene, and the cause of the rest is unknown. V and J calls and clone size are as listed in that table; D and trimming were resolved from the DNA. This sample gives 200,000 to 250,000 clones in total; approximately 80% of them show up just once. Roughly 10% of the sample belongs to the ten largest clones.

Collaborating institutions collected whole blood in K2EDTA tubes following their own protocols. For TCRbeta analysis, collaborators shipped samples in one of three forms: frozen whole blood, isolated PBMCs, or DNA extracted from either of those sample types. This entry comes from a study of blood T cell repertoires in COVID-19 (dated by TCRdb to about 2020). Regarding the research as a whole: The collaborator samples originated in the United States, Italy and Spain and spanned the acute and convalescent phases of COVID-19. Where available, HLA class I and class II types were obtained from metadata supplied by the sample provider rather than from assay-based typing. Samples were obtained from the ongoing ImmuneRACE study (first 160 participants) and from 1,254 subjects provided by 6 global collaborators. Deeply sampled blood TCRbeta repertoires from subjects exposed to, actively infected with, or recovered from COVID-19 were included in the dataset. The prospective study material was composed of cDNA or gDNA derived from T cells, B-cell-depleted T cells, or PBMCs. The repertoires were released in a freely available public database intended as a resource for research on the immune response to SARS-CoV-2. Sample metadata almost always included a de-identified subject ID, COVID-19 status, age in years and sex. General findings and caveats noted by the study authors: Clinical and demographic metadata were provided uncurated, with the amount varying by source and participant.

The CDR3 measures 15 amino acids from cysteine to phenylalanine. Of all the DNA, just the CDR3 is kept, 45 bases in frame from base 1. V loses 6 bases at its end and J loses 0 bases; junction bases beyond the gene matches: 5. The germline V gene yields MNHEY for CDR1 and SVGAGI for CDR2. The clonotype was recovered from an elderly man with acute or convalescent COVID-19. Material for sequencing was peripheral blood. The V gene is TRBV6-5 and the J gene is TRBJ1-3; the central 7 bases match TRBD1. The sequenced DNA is TGTGCCAGCAGCCGAGACAGGGACTCTGGAAACACCATATATTTT. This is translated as CASSRDRDSGNTIYF.